This T cell receptor (beta chain) is from a study of blood T cell repertoires in COVID-19. Germline values: CDR1 SGHKS, CDR2 YYEKEE (reference sequence). V lost 1 base to trimming and J lost 0 bases; unmatched junction nucleotides: 11. The CDR3 runs to 19 residues. The repertoire was sequenced with immunoSEQ multiplex PCR; TCRdb's copy has only in-frame clones and lacks some. The sample holds roughly 81,000 clones, approximately 83% seen once. What was sequenced was peripheral blood. The genes are TRBV5-5 and TRBJ2-3; TRBD1 matches 10 bases. The clonotype was recovered from a woman between 65 and 79 years old with acute or convalescent COVID-19. The CDR3 sequence is CASSLRDRGIISSTDTQYF. The CDR3 DNA reads as TGTGCCAGCAGCTTGAGGGACAGGGGCATCATCTCTAGCACAGATACGCAGTATTTT. Full variable domain (rest looked up from reference TRBV5-5 and TRBJ2-3): DAGVTQSPTHLIKTRGQQVTLRCSPISGHKSVSWYQQVLGQGPQFIFQYYEKEERGRGNFPDRFSARQFPNYSSELNVNALLLGDSALYLCASSLRDRGIISSTDTQYFGPGTRLTVL.